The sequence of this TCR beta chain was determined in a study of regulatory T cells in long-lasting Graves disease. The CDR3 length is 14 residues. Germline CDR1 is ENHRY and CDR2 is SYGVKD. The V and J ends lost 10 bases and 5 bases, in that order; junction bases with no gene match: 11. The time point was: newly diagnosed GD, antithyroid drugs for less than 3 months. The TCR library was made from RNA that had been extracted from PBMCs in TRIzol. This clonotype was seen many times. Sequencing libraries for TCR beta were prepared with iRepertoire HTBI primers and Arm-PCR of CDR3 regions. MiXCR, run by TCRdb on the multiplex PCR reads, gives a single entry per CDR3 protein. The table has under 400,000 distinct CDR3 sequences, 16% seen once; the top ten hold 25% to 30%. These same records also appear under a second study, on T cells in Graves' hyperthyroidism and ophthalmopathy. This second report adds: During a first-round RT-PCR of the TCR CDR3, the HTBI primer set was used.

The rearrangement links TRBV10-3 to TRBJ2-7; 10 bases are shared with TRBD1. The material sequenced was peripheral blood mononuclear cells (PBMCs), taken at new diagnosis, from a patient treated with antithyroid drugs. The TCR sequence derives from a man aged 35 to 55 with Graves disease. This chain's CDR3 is CATGGWGQGNEQYF. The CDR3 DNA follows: TGTGCCACCGGGGGCTGGGGACAGGGGAACGAGCAGTACTTC.